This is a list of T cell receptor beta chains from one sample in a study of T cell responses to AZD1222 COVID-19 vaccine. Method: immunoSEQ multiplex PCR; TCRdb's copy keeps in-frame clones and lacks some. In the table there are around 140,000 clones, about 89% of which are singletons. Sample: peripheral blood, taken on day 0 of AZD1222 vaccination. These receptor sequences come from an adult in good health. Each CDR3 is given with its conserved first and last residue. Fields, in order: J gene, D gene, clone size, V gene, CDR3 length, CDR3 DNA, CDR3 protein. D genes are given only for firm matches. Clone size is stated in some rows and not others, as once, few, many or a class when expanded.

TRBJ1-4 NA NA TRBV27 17 TGTGCCAGCAGCCAATCACAGGGTGTAGTAACTAATGAAAAACTGTTTTTT CASSQSQGVVTNEKLFF
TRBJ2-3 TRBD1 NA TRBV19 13 TGTGCCAGCGGACAGGGTTTCGCAGATACGCAGTATTTT CASGQGFADTQYF
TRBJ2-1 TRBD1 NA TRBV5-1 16 TGCGCCAGCAAGTATTACGGGACAGGGACCGGGGATGAGCAGTTCTTC CASKYYGTGTGDEQFF
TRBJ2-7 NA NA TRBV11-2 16 TGTGCCAGCAGCCCCTGGAGTAGCGGAAAGGGGTACGAGCAGTACTTC CASSPWSSGKGYEQYF
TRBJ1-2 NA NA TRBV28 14 TGTGCCAGCAGTGACCCGGGACGTAACTATGGCTACACCTTC CASSDPGRNYGYTF
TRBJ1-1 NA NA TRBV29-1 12 TGCAGCGCGGACACAATGAACACTGAAGCTTTCTTT CSADTMNTEAFF
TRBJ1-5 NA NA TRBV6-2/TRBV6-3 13 TGTGCCAGCAGTGACTATAGCAATCAGCCCCAGCATTTT CASSDYSNQPQHF
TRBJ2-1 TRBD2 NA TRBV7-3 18 TGTGCCAGCAGCTTAACGCCAGACTATCCAGCGGGAACCAATGAGCAGTTCTTC CASSLTPDYPAGTNEQFF
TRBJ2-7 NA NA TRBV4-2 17 TGTGCCAGCAGCCAAGGTTCCAGGCTCGATCTCTCCTACGAGCAGTACTTC CASSQGSRLDLSYEQYF
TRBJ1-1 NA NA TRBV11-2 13 TGTGCCAGCAGCCTCCTCCTGAACACTGAAGCTTTCTTT CASSLLLNTEAFF
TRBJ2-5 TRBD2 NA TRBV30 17 TGTGCCTGGTTACGTTTTCTTGGTCTAGCGGACCAAGAGACCCAGTACTTC CAWLRFLGLADQETQYF
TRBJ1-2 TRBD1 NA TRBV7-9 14 TGTGCCAGCAGCGCGGGGACAGGGGACTATGGCTACACCTTC CASSAGTGDYGYTF
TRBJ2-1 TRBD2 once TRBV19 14 TGTGCCAGTAGTATGGCTAGCGGGGCGAATGAGCAGTTCTTC CASSMASGANEQFF
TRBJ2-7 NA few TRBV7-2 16 TGTGCCAGCAGCTGGAATCCTCGCGGGTTACTCTACGAGCAGTACTTC CASSWNPRGLLYEQYF
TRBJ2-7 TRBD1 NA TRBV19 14 TGTGCCAGTAGTATAGGACAGGGGAGCTTCCAGCAGTACTTC CASSIGQGSFQQYF
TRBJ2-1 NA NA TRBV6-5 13 TGTGCCAGCAGTTACTCGGGAGCGGGTGAGCAGTTCTTC CASSYSGAGEQFF
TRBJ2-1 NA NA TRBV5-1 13 TGCGCCAGCAGCTTGGAGTATAGTAATGAGCAGTTCTTC CASSLEYSNEQFF
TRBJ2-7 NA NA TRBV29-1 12 TGCAGCGCACGGACAAGTTCCTACGAGCAGTACTTC CSARTSSYEQYF
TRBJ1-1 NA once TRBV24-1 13 TGTGCCACCAGGCGAGGATCGTACACTGAAGCTTTCTTT CATRRGSYTEAFF
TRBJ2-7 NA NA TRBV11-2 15 TGTGCCAGCAGCGCCGGTGGTAGCGGTACCTACGAGCAGTACTTC CASSAGGSGTYEQYF
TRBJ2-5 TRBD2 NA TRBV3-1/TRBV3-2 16 TGTGCCAGCAGCCCCCGTCTACTAGCGGGGGGGGAGACCCAGTACTTC CASSPRLLAGGETQYF
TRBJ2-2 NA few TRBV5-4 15 TGTGCCAGCAGCTTGGGACTGAATCCTTCCGGGGAGCTGTTTTTT CASSLGLNPSGELFF
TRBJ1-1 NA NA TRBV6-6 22 TGTGCCAGCAGTCCCGTCCTGGTCTTGAATACACTGAAGCTTTCTTCTTACACTGAAGCTTTCTTT CASSPVLVLNTLKLSSYTEAFF
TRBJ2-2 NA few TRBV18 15 TGTGCCAGCTCACCGGAACAGGAGACCACCGGGGAGCTGTTTTTT CASSPEQETTGELFF
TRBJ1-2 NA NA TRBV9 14 TGTGCCAGCAGCCCCCGGGGGGTCGACTATGGCTACACCTTC CASSPRGVDYGYTF
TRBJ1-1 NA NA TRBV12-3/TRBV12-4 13 TGTGCCAGCAGTTCGTGGGTGGGCACTGAAGCTTTCTTT CASSSWVGTEAFF
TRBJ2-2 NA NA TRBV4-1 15 TGCGCCACGAGCAACAGGGGAGGGGACACCGGGGAGCTGTTTTTT CATSNRGGDTGELFF
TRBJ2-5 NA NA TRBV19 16 TGTGCCAGTAGTATTACCCGGCAGGGGCCCCAAGAGACCCAGTACTTC CASSITRQGPQETQYF
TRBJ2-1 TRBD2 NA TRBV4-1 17 TGCGCCAGCAGCCAAGGGGTCGCTAGCGGGAGGTATAATGAGCAGTTCTTC CASSQGVASGRYNEQFF